These T cell receptor beta chains were read from a single sample in a study of shared clonotypes between healthy human individuals. TCRdb's table, derived via immunoSEQ multiplex PCR, lists solely in-frame clones and lacks some. The sample lists about a million clones, more than 75% occurring once. Sequencing was carried out using memory CD4+ T cells sorted from blood. The receptors come from a man between 18 and 35 years old in good health. CDR3s include the opening cysteine and the closing phenylalanine or tryptophan. The order of the fields is D gene, clone size, J gene, V gene, CDR3 DNA, CDR3 protein. D genes are given only for firm matches. Rows may omit the clone size; those that give it use once, few, many or a size class.

NA	few	TRBJ2-5	TRBV29-1	TGCAGCGTTGAAGCGCCCGCCCAGTACTTC	CSVEAPAQYF
TRBD2	NA	TRBJ2-5	TRBV5-4	TGTGCCAGCAGTCAGGCTGGCCCCTCGGCTAGCGGGGGGACCCAGTACTTC	CASSQAGPSASGGTQYF
NA	NA	TRBJ2-3	TRBV12-5	TGTGCTAGTGCCCTGGGGGATAATGCGGGGGCGCGTGTTAAGACAGATACGCAGTATTTT	CASALGDNAGARVKTDTQYF
NA	few	TRBJ1-2	TRBV25-1	TGTGCCAGCAGTGACCTCGGACAGAAATATGGCTACACCTTC	CASSDLGQKYGYTF
NA	NA	TRBJ1-1	TRBV5-1	TGCGCCAGCAGCTGGACAGCGAACACTGAAGCTTTCTTT	CASSWTANTEAFF
TRBD1	NA	TRBJ1-2	TRBV28	TGTGCCAGCAGTTTCCGACCGGGACAGGGTGCCGGCTACACCTTC	CASSFRPGQGAGYTF
NA	few	TRBJ1-2	TRBV30	TGTGCCTGGGGACTCTCCCATGGCTACACCTTC	CAWGLSHGYTF
NA	NA	TRBJ1-2	TRBV28	TGTGCCAGCCGAGAAAATATGAATACAATGGGGCTAGCATATGGCTACACCTTC	CASRENMNTMGLAYGYTF
NA	NA	TRBJ1-4	TRBV5-1	TGCGCCAGCAGCTTGGGAGGGACGAATGAAAAACTGTTTTTT	CASSLGGTNEKLFF
NA	NA	TRBJ2-7	TRBV21-1	TGTGCCAGCAGCAAAGGAACAGGTGTCTACTACGAGCAGTACTTC	CASSKGTGVYYEQYF
TRBD2	once	TRBJ2-5	TRBV5-6	TGTGCCAGCAACAAACGGGGGGGTGAGACCCAGTACTTC	CASNKRGGETQYF
NA	NA	TRBJ2-5	TRBV7-2	TGTGCCAGCAGCTTACGTTGGGGCCTCCAAGAGACCCAGTACTTC	CASSLRWGLQETQYF
NA	NA	TRBJ2-1	TRBV29-1	TGCAGCGCCGGTGGAAGGGGATCCTACAATGAGCAGTTCTTC	CSAGGRGSYNEQFF
NA	NA	TRBJ1-1	TRBV27	TGTGCCAGCAGTTTATCTCCAGGGTTGGGCACTGAAGCTTTCTTT	CASSLSPGLGTEAFF
TRBD1	few	TRBJ2-3	TRBV5-6	TGTGCCAGCAGCTTGGGGGACAGGAGCACAGATACGCAGTATTTT	CASSLGDRSTDTQYF
TRBD2	NA	TRBJ2-3	TRBV7-2	TGTGCCAGCAGCTTAGCGCCTACTAGCGTAAGCACAGATACGCAGTATTTT	CASSLAPTSVSTDTQYF
TRBD2	NA	TRBJ2-7	TRBV29-1	TGCAGCGTTTCGGCGTCGGGGGGCTACGAGCAGTACTTC	CSVSASGGYEQYF
TRBD2	few	TRBJ2-7	TRBV27	TGTGCCAGCAGTTTAGCGGGAGGGATCTACGAGCAGTACTTC	CASSLAGGIYEQYF
TRBD1	NA	TRBJ2-3	TRBV5-4	TGTGCCAGCAGCTTACAGGGGGCAAGCACAGATACGCAGTATTTT	CASSLQGASTDTQYF
TRBD1	NA	TRBJ1-5	TRBV10-3	TGTGCCGCCGCGGACAGGGTGAACCAGCCCCAGCATTTT	CAAADRVNQPQHF
NA	few	TRBJ2-7	TRBV10-2	TGCGCCAGCAGCCGAATTAGCTCCTACGAGCAGTACTTC	CASSRISSYEQYF
NA	NA	TRBJ1-2	TRBV19	TGTGCCACCTATGACCACGGCCGACAGAGCGTCGGCTACACCTTC	CATYDHGRQSVGYTF
NA	NA	TRBJ2-4	TRBV30	TGTGCCTGGAGTGTAGTCGGGGGCAAAAACATTCAGTACTTC	CAWSVVGGKNIQYF
NA	NA	TRBJ2-3	TRBV6-5	TGTGCCAGCAGTTACTCCCATGGAGGCACAGATACGCAGTATTTT	CASSYSHGGTDTQYF
TRBD1	NA	TRBJ2-7	TRBV5-1	TGCGCCAGCAGCCTGACAGGGGATAGCTCCTACGAGCAGTACTTC	CASSLTGDSSYEQYF
NA	NA	TRBJ2-1	TRBV2	TGTGCCTCCTCCCGAGACAGGCTCTATGAGCAGTTCTTC	CASSRDRLYEQFF
NA	NA	TRBJ1-3	TRBV13	TGTGCCAGCAGCCGGGGACAAATCCGGGCCGGAAACACCATATATTTT	CASSRGQIRAGNTIYF
NA	few	TRBJ2-7	TRBV7-9	TGTGCCAGCAGAGGGGAGCAGGTCTCCTACGAGCAGTACTTC	CASRGEQVSYEQYF
TRBD2	NA	TRBJ2-7	TRBV29-1	TGCAGCGTTGAAACCGTCGGGGGAGGGGAGCAGTACTTC	CSVETVGGGEQYF
TRBD2	many	TRBJ2-5	TRBV7-2	TGTGCCAGCAGCAAACGGACTAGCGGGAGCCGAGAGACCCAGTACTTC	CASSKRTSGSRETQYF
NA	NA	TRBJ1-3	TRBV6-6	TGTGCCAGCAGCCAACATTCGCTGGGGGACACCATATATTTT	CASSQHSLGDTIYF
TRBD2	NA	TRBJ2-7	TRBV5-1	TGCGCCAGCAGCTTGGGGGGGACTAGCGGTGGCTACGAGCAGTACTTC	CASSLGGTSGGYEQYF
TRBD2	NA	TRBJ2-1	TRBV5-1	TGCGCCAGCAGCTTGGTTGCAGCGGGAGGGCATGAGCAGTTCTTC	CASSLVAAGGHEQFF
NA	NA	TRBJ2-5	TRBV5-8	TGTGCCAGCAGCTCGGCCCGGACCCAGTACTTC	CASSSARTQYF
TRBD2	NA	TRBJ2-7	TRBV28	TGTGCCAGCAGCCCCGGGGGGTGGGAGGGCCAAGGGGAGCAGTACTTC	CASSPGGWEGQGEQYF
NA	NA	TRBJ1-5	TRBV28	TGTGCCAGCAGCAAGGGGACGGGGAGCAATCAGCCCCAGCATTTT	CASSKGTGSNQPQHF
NA	NA	TRBJ1-4	TRBV30	TGTGCCTGGAGTGTTGGGCTTCCAGGTGAAAAACTGTTTTTT	CAWSVGLPGEKLFF
TRBD1	NA	TRBJ1-1	TRBV6-1	TGTGCCAGCAGTGTAGACAGGGCCGACACTGAAGCTTTCTTT	CASSVDRADTEAFF
NA	NA	TRBJ2-1	TRBV7-7	TGTGCTAGCAGCTCGGACCCCTACAATGAGCAGTTCTTC	CASSSDPYNEQFF
NA	NA	TRBJ1-1	TRBV18	TGTGCCAGCTCCTCTCGCAGTGGGAGGAACACTGAAGCTTTCTTT	CASSSRSGRNTEAFF